The 17 T cell receptor beta chains below come from one sample, sequenced in a study of T cell repertoires in cytomegalovirus infection. Via MiXCR, TCRdb re-called the reads, giving one row per CDR3 protein. Of about 89,000 distinct CDR3 sequences listed, about 29% were seen once; the top ten hold around 68%. Antigen specificity for these receptors is unknown. Specimen: CD8+ T cells from cultured PBMCs, collected from culture after CMV antigen stimulation. These receptors originate from a human donor in good health (CMV status not recorded). Some clones in this sample may be carry-over from other donors' samples.

This clonotype was recorded a few times. In DNA, the CDR3 is TGTGCCAGCAGTGCGACTGGAAACACCATATATTTT. This encodes CASSATGNTIYF. The chain combines TRBV12-3 or TRBV12-4 with TRBJ1-3; D gene ambiguous. Trimming pared 5 bases from V and 2 bases from J, leaving 4 bases between. The CDR3 extends over 12 amino acids.

The V and J genes are TRBV7-9 and TRBJ2-1, with 7 bases identical to TRBD1. The CDR3 loop spans 14 amino acids. V was clipped by 0 bases and J by 8 bases; unmatched bases: 4. Germline V lookup: CDR1 SEHNR, CDR2 FQNEAQ (reference sequence). CDR3 residues: CASSLAGQWDEQFF. Here the CDR3 DNA reads TGTGCCAGCAGCTTAGCGGGACAGTGGGATGAGCAGTTCTTC.

The rearrangement uses TRBV10-3 and TRBJ1-2; D is uncertain. Trimming took 2 bases from V and 7 from J, leaving 17 bases between them. Germline CDR1 is ENHRY and CDR2 is SYGVKD. This CDR3 is built from 15 residues. CDR3 sequence reads: CAISELLSLFTGYTF. DNA for the CDR3: TGTGCCATCAGTGAGCTACTCTCCCTATTTACTGGCTACACCTTC.

This clonotype came up a few times. The V and J genes are TRBV5-1 and TRBJ1-1; 8 nucleotides align to TRBD1. V lost 4 bases to trimming and J lost 2 bases; unmatched junction nucleotides: 7. The CDR3 is made up of 15 amino acids. Germline V gene data show CDR1 as SGHRS and CDR2 as YFSETQ. The CDR3: CASSTGPGGNTEAFF. In DNA, the CDR3 is TGCGCCAGCAGCACCGGGCCAGGGGGCAACACTGAAGCTTTCTTT.

The chain employs TRBV2 and TRBJ1-6; D call uncertain. This CDR3 is 15 amino acids long. Trimming removed 5 bases from V and 1 base from J, with 9 bases in between. Germline V gene data show CDR1 as SNHLY and CDR2 as FYNNEI. The CDR3 region is CASSPGLSYNSPLHF. The DNA for the CDR3 is TGTGCCAGCAGTCCCGGGCTATCCTATAATTCACCCCTCCACTTT.

This chain joins TRBV19 and TRBJ2-7, with 7 bases that match TRBD2. The trim removed 4 bases at V and 2 bases at J, leaving 2 bases unmatched. CDR3 length equals 13 residues. In germline, CDR1 is LNHDA, CDR2 SQIVND (reference sequence). CDR3 sequence (DNA): TGTGCCAGTAGTAGCGGGGGACCCTACGAGCAGTACTTC. This translates into CASSSGGPYEQYF.

The CDR3 DNA reads as TGCAGTGCTAGAGATTGGTCAACCTACGAGCAGTACTTC. This codes for CSARDWSTYEQYF. The chain uses TRBV20-1 and TRBJ2-7; D not resolved. The CDR3 spans 13 residues. Germline loops: CDR1 DFQATT, CDR2 SNEGSKA (reference sequence). Trimming removed 0 bases at V and 2 bases at J, with 8 bases between.

The chain uses TRBV7-6 and TRBJ2-5; D uncertain. V lost 1 base and J 5 bases, leaving 8 bases between the germline ends. Germline CDR1 SGHVS, CDR2 FNYEAQ. CDR3 length: 13 residues. CDR3 in amino acids: CASSLVQFETQYF. The CDR3 DNA follows: TGTGCCAGCAGCTTAGTCCAATTCGAGACCCAGTACTTC. Combining the CDR3 with reference TRBV7-6 and TRBJ2-5 gives the whole variable domain GAGVSQSPRYKVTKRGQDVALRCDPISGHVSLYWYRQALGQGPEFLTYFNYEAQQDKSGLPNDRFSAERPEGSISTLTIQRTEQRDSAMYRCASSLVQFETQYFGPGTRLLVL.

This clonotype was seen ten or more times. The CDR3: CASNPDGQETQYF. CDR3 sequence (DNA): TGTGCCTCCAACCCGGACGGACAAGAGACCCAGTACTTC. The V gene is TRBV10-3, the J gene TRBJ2-5, with D uncertain. Trimming removed 11 bases from V and 2 bases from J, with 15 bases in between. The germline CDR1 and CDR2 sequences are ENHRY and SYGVKD. CDR3 length: 13 residues.

This clonotype occurred many times. The CDR3 region has the DNA TGCAGCGCCCGGGGCCAGGGCCCCTACGAGCAGTACTTC. Translating gives CSARGQGPYEQYF. The chain has TRBV29-1 and TRBJ2-7; D possibly uses TRBD1 or TRBD2 (5 bases each). CDR1 and CDR2 (germline): SQVTM, ANQGSEA. Between the trimmed V and J ends, which lost 7 bases and 2 bases, there was a span of 15 bases. This CDR3 has 13 amino acids.

The chain recombines TRBV6-8 with TRBJ1-1, with 10 positions matching TRBD1. Germline CDR1 and CDR2: MNHGY and SAAAGT. Trimming at V came to 9 bases and at J to 1 base, leaving 5 bases not matched to a gene. The CDR3 is 14 residues long. CDR3 loop: CASSGQGSNTEAFF. The CDR3 nucleotides read TGTGCCAGTTCGGGACAGGGGTCGAACACTGAAGCTTTCTTT.

This clonotype was seen only a few times. The gene calls are TRBV19 and TRBJ1-5; D is unclear. The CDR3 is 17 residues long. Between the trimmed V and J ends, which lost 10 bases and 0 bases, there was a span of 22 bases. CDR1 and CDR2 from the germline V gene are LNHDA and SQIVND (reference sequence). The CDR3, as DNA: TGTGCCATCTCCCAGGACGGTTTTGGCTATAGCAATCAGCCCCAGCATTTT. The encoded protein is CAISQDGFGYSNQPQHF.

With respect to this clonotype: With a much larger clone just one base away, this may be a read error. The chain couples TRBV12-3 or TRBV12-4 to TRBJ2-1; D is possibly TRBD2 (6 bases). The CDR3 runs 15 residues. Trimming removed 4 bases from V and 1 base from J, with 11 bases in between. The CDR3 nucleotides are TGTGCCAGCAGTTACATAGCGGTTTCCTACAATGAGCAGTTCTTC. Protein: CASSYIAVSYNEQFF.

The chain links TRBV27 to TRBJ1-2; D is possibly TRBD1 (5 bases). Looked up from germline, CDR1 is MNHEY and CDR2 is SMNVEV (reference sequence). The length of the CDR3 is 12 residues. The ends were cut back, 8 bases at V and 4 bases at J, with 11 bases in the middle. As DNA, the CDR3 is TGTGCCAGCGGCCAGGGCGGCTATGGCTACACCTTC. Translating gives CASGQGGYGYTF.

This clonotype was picked up a small number of times. This chain connects TRBV27 to TRBJ2-1; 7 bases line up with TRBD2. This CDR3 spans 17 amino acids. Trimming took 6 bases from V and 0 from J; bases not matched to a gene: 11. Germline assignment: CDR1 MNHEY and CDR2 SMNVEV (reference sequence). CDR3 residues: CASSRASGALSYNEQFF. The CDR3 coding sequence is TGTGCCAGCAGCCGGGCCAGCGGGGCCCTCTCCTACAATGAGCAGTTCTTC.

Many counts were recorded for this clonotype. The rearrangement links TRBV5-6 to TRBJ2-5, with no clear D. Trimming pared 0 bases from V and 3 bases from J, leaving 6 bases between. Germline values: CDR1 SGHDT, CDR2 YYEEEE. CDR3 length: 13 residues. The CDR3 loop reads CASSLAIKETQYF. For the CDR3, the DNA is TGTGCCAGCAGCTTGGCTATAAAAGAGACCCAGTACTTC. Full variable domain (outside the CDR3, taken from reference TRBV5-6 and TRBJ2-5): DAGVTQSPTHLIKTRGQQVTLRCSPKSGHDTVSWYQQALGQGPQFIFQYYEEEERQRGNFPDRFSGHQFPNYSSELNVNALLLGDSALYLCASSLAIKETQYFGPGTRLLVL.

This clonotype was seen ten or more times. The V and J genes are TRBV12-3 or TRBV12-4 and TRBJ2-7; weak D call: TRBD2 (5 bases). Trimming left V 5 bases short and J 3 bases short, with 11 bases between. There are 13 residues in the CDR3. CDR3 sequence reads: CASSPGVLYEQYF. The CDR3, as DNA: TGTGCCAGCAGTCCCGGGGTCCTCTACGAGCAGTACTTC.